These 26 T cell receptor beta chains came from one sample sequenced in a study of shared clonotypes between healthy human individuals. Profiling relied on immunoSEQ multiplex PCR, and the TCRdb table lists in-frame clones only, not all of them. Found here are 2 million to 2.5 million clones, about 90% of them singletons; the top ten hold 0.37%. Sample: naive CD4+ T cells from PBMCs. Subset in this sample: CD45RA+ positively selected. The receptors stem from a man in his late teens or twenties in good health. Some clones in this sample may be carry-over from other donors' samples.

The V and J genes are TRBV7-2 and TRBJ2-7; 7 positions agree with TRBD2. The V gene end was trimmed by 5 bases and the J gene end by 4 bases; junction bases not matched to a gene: 11. Germline CDR1 is SGHTA and CDR2 is FQGNSA. This CDR3 comprises 15 residues. CDR3 loop: CASSPSGGRKYEQYF. CDR3 DNA: TGTGCCAGCAGCCCCTCGGGAGGACGGAAATACGAGCAGTACTTC.

The chain couples TRBV7-9 to TRBJ1-1; 8 bases fit TRBD1. The V gene end was trimmed by 6 bases and the J gene end by 6 bases; junction bases not matched to a gene: 9. CDR1 and CDR2 from the germline V gene are SEHNR and FQNEAQ (reference sequence). The CDR3 covers 14 residues. In nucleotides, the CDR3 is TGTGCCAGCAGGTGGGAAGACAGGGGCGCTGAAGCTTTCTTT. This translates into CASRWEDRGAEAFF.

Of note for this clone: This sample also contains other DNA sequences that code for the same CDR3. This sequence joins TRBV27 and TRBJ2-7, with unresolved D. Germline V CDR1 and CDR2: MNHEY, SMNVEV (reference sequence). Deletions cut 0 bases from V and 2 bases from J, with 8 bases between. CDR3 length: 14 residues. The CDR3 DNA reads as TGTGCCAGCAGTTTATCGGTATTGGCCTACGAGCAGTACTTC. Translated, it gives CASSLSVLAYEQYF.

V is TRBV28 and J is TRBJ2-7; tentative D call: TRBD1 (5 bases). CDR1 MDHEN and CDR2 SYDVKM come from the germline V gene. V was pared by 6 bases and J by 3 bases, with 15 bases between. The CDR3 contains 14 residues. CDR3 protein: CASRPMGRSYEQYF. The CDR3 nucleotides read TGTGCCAGCAGGCCGATGGGGCGGAGCTACGAGCAGTACTTC.

The CDR3 coding sequence is TGTGCCAGCAGTGAATTTGAGGGTGGTGAGCAGTTCTTC. It codes for CASSEFEGGEQFF. This rearrangement joins TRBV2 to TRBJ2-1; D perhaps matches TRBD2 (5 bases). This CDR3 has 13 residues. V lost 2 bases, J lost 9 bases, and 11 bases lay in between. The germline V gene has CDR1 SNHLY and CDR2 FYNNEI.

The chain has TRBV30 and TRBJ2-5; TRBD1 aligns across 12 bases. Germline assignment: CDR1 GTSNPN and CDR2 SVGIG (reference sequence). This CDR3 spans 13 amino acids. V was clipped by 1 base and J by 6 bases; unmatched bases: 0. This chain's CDR3 is CAWSGDRGQTQYF. Written as DNA, the CDR3 is TGTGCCTGGAGTGGGGACAGGGGGCAGACCCAGTACTTC.

This chain connects TRBV7-2 to TRBJ1-2; D is uncertain. Germline assignment: CDR1 SGHTA and CDR2 FQGNSA. The CDR3 consists of 14 residues. V lost 2 bases to trimming and J lost 3 bases, with 10 bases between them. DNA of the CDR3: TGTGCCAGCAGCTTATTTTTGGCAGACTATGGCTACACCTTC. Translation: CASSLFLADYGYTF.

V is TRBV19 and J is TRBJ2-5; D not certain. The germline V and J ends were trimmed by 6 bases and 4 bases, with 15 bases remaining between them. The CDR3 covers 14 residues. The V gene's germline CDR1 is LNHDA and CDR2 SQIVND (reference sequence). The CDR3 protein is CASRADPATETQYF. CDR3 in DNA: TGTGCCAGTAGGGCCGATCCCGCAACAGAGACCCAGTACTTC.

V usage is TRBV5-1 and J usage is TRBJ1-2; maybe TRBD1 (5 bases). The CDR3 loop spans 20 amino acids. CDR1 is SGHRS and CDR2 is YFSETQ in the germline V gene. The V end lost 3 bases, the J end lost 4 bases, and 31 bases lay between the germline ends. CDR3 in amino acids: CASSYSMLGTQGAGGYGYTF. The DNA for the CDR3 is TGCGCCAGCAGCTACTCCATGCTCGGGACCCAGGGCGCGGGAGGCTATGGCTACACCTTC.

The rearrangement links TRBV29-1 to TRBJ2-5; 7 bases map to TRBD2. J gave up 7 bases and V 4 bases, and 9 bases lay outside the gene matches. The length of the CDR3 is 13 residues. CDR1 is SQVTM, CDR2 ANQGSEA, per germline. CDR3 sequence: CSVVVSGGGTQYF. The DNA for the CDR3 is TGCAGCGTTGTCGTCTCTGGGGGGGGGACCCAGTACTTC.

The chain has TRBV28 and TRBJ1-2, with D perhaps TRBD1 (5 bases). V was cut by 7 bases and J by 3 bases, with 12 bases left in between. The germline V gene has CDR1 MDHEN and CDR2 SYDVKM. The CDR3 runs 13 residues. In DNA, the CDR3 is TGTGCCAGCATACCCCGACAGCACTATGGCTACACCTTC. Translated, it gives CASIPRQHYGYTF.

The chain is built from TRBV6-5 and TRBJ1-2; D ambiguous. The CDR3 contains 14 residues. V was pared by 2 bases and J by 4 bases, with 11 bases between. From germline, CDR1 is MNHEY and CDR2 SVGAGI. The CDR3 DNA follows: TGTGCCAGCAGTTACGCCCGGGATACCTATGGCTACACCTTC. This gives the protein CASSYARDTYGYTF.

The CDR3 here is CASSWNRGYQPQHF. DNA of the CDR3: TGTGCCAGCAGCTGGAACAGGGGCTATCAGCCCCAGCATTTT. The chain carries TRBV5-8 and TRBJ1-5; 7 positions match TRBD1. Losses at the gene ends were 3 bases for V and 5 bases for J; bases not matched to a gene: 5. CDR3 length equals 14 residues. Germline CDR1 SGHTS, CDR2 YDEGEE.

The chain has TRBV5-4 and TRBJ2-2; 9 bases are a match to TRBD2. Germline assignment: CDR1 SGHNT and CDR2 YYREEE (reference sequence). V gave up 0 bases and J gave up 4 bases; unmatched junction bases: 13. This CDR3 spans 19 amino acids. CDR3 in DNA: TGTGCCAGCAGCTTGGAAGTGGTCCGAGCGGGAGGAAGCACCGGGGAGCTGTTTTTT. It encodes CASSLEVVRAGGSTGELFF.

The V gene is TRBV28, the J gene TRBJ1-1; D is perhaps TRBD1 (5 bases). The V and J ends lost 10 bases and 1 base respectively, with 7 bases between them. The CDR3 runs to 11 residues. Per germline, CDR1 MDHEN and CDR2 SYDVKM. This CDR3 reads CATDRNTEAFF. The CDR3 DNA is TGTGCCACCGACAGGAACACTGAAGCTTTCTTT.

As concerns this clone: Other nucleotide sequences in the sample specify the same CDR3. CDR3 DNA: TGCGCCAGCAGCCAAGAATGGGGCAATCAGCCCCAGCATTTT. It specifies CASSQEWGNQPQHF. The genes are TRBV4-3 and TRBJ1-5; D is uncertain. The CDR3 consists of 14 residues. Trimming removed 0 bases at V and 2 bases at J, with 5 bases between. Germline CDR1 LGHNA, CDR2 YSLEER.

This clone appeared a single time. The rearrangement uses TRBV2 and TRBJ1-5, with D possibly being TRBD1 (5 bases). There are 15 residues in the CDR3. Between the trimmed V and J ends, which lost 6 bases and 8 bases, there was a span of 20 bases. Germline-derived CDR1 and CDR2 are SNHLY and FYNNEI. The CDR3 bases are TGTGCCAGCAGACGGGGGACTTTGGGTCGGGAGCCCCAGCATTTT. This sequence encodes CASRRGTLGREPQHF.

The chain links TRBV19 to TRBJ1-4; no firm D call. V was trimmed by 4 bases and J by 5 bases, leaving 11 bases between them. The CDR3 covers 14 residues. Per germline, CDR1 LNHDA and CDR2 SQIVND (reference sequence). CDR3 bases: TGTGCCAGTAGTAGGACGGATAAAAATGAAAAACTGTTTTTT. Encoded protein: CASSRTDKNEKLFF.

This chain joins TRBV7-2 and TRBJ1-1, with 8 bases aligning to TRBD1. Per the germline V gene, CDR1 is SGHTA and CDR2 is FQGNSA. V shed 5 bases and J 7 bases; nucleotides not matched to a gene: 9. The CDR3 consists of 14 residues. The CDR3 DNA reads as TGTGCCAGCAGCACCCAACAGGGGGAAGGTGAAGCTTTCTTT. It codes for CASSTQQGEGEAFF.

The rearrangement uses TRBV28 and TRBJ1-1; perhaps TRBD1 as D (5 bases). Trimming removed 7 bases at V and 1 base at J, with 16 bases between. The germline gives CDR1 MDHEN, CDR2 SYDVKM. This CDR3 has 15 residues. The CDR3 DNA reads TGTGCCAGCACGTCCCCCGGGACGGGGAACACTGAAGCTTTCTTT. Protein product: CASTSPGTGNTEAFF.

This chain connects TRBV28 to TRBJ2-5, with 7 bases lining up with TRBD2. There are 18 residues in the CDR3. Germline V gene sequence: CDR1 MDHEN, CDR2 SYDVKM. The junction had 20 bases not matched to a gene; V was cut back by 3 bases and J by 7 bases. The CDR3 here is CASSFSAAEASGLGTQYF. The CDR3, as DNA: TGTGCCAGCAGTTTCAGTGCCGCGGAGGCTAGCGGACTGGGGACCCAGTACTTC.

This sequence joins TRBV28 and TRBJ1-2; TRBD1 agrees at 7 bases. The germline CDR1 and CDR2 sequences are MDHEN and SYDVKM. The CDR3 is 16 amino acids. J lost 0 bases, V lost 5 bases, and 9 bases had no gene match. The CDR3 DNA follows: TGTGCCAGCAGTGTACCGACAGGGCTAACTAACTATGGCTACACCTTC. This codes for CASSVPTGLTNYGYTF.

This chain links TRBV18 with TRBJ2-1; 11 positions match TRBD2. The CDR3 runs 16 residues. The V gene's germline CDR1 is KGHSH and CDR2 LQKENI. V gave up 3 bases and J gave up 7 bases; unmatched junction bases: 8. The CDR3 spells CASSPNLAGGLNEQFF. In nucleotides, the CDR3 is TGTGCCAGCTCACCGAATTTAGCGGGAGGGCTTAATGAGCAGTTCTTC. Using reference TRBV18 and TRBJ2-1 for the parts outside the CDR3, the full variable domain is NAGVMQNPRHLVRRRGQEARLRCSPMKGHSHVYWYRQLPEEGLKFMVYLQKENIIDESGMPKERFSAEFPKEGPSILRIQQVVRGDSAAYFCASSPNLAGGLNEQFFGPGTRLTVL.

CDR3 nucleotide sequence: TGTGCCAGTAGTAAAGCCTATAGCTCCTACGAGCAGTACTTC. Translated: CASSKAYSSYEQYF. The V call is TRBV19, the J call TRBJ2-7; D uncertain. From germline, CDR1 is LNHDA and CDR2 SQIVND (reference sequence). CDR3 length: 14 residues. With 4 bases removed from V and 0 bases from J, the gap between germline ends came to 10 bases. Looking up the rest from reference TRBV19 and TRBJ2-7 gives the full variable domain: DGGITQSPKYLFRKEGQNVTLSCEQNLNHDAMYWYRQDPGQGLRLIYYSQIVNDFQKGDIAEGYSVSREKKESFPLTVTSAQKNPTAFYLCASSKAYSSYEQYFGPGTRLTVT.

Of note for this clone: The sample carries other DNA sequences with the same CDR3. This chain uses TRBV6-1 with TRBJ1-5; D uncertain. The V end was cut by 2 bases, the J end by 1 base, with 3 bases between. The germline CDR1 and CDR2 sequences are MNHNS and SASEGT. The CDR3 consists of 13 residues. CDR3 in amino acids: CASSERSNQPQHF. In DNA form, the CDR3 reads TGTGCCAGCAGTGAAAGAAGCAATCAGCCCCAGCATTTT.

Points on this clone: The same CDR3 also results from other DNA sequences found in this sample. The genes are TRBV27 and TRBJ1-5; D unclear. There are 13 residues in the CDR3. The V gene lost 4 bases and the J gene lost 0 bases, with 4 bases spanning the gap. Germline-derived CDR1 and CDR2 are MNHEY and SMNVEV (reference sequence). The chain's CDR3 is CASSSYSNQPQHF. CDR3 sequence (DNA): TGTGCCAGCAGTTCTTATAGCAATCAGCCCCAGCATTTT.